These 21 T cell receptor beta chains came from one sample sequenced in a study. TCRdb independently ran MiXCR on the RT-PCR reads; one entry per CDR3 protein. The data contain hundreds of thousands of distinct CDR3 sequences, more than 13% of them singletons. Source material: memory CD4+ T cells from blood. These receptors were obtained from a female donor in good health, serving as a healthy control.

This clonotype has a handful of counts. The V and J genes are TRBV7-2 and TRBJ2-3, with 9 positions matching TRBD1. V was pared by 7 bases and J by 6 bases, with 14 bases of the junction left unmatched. The CDR3 is 16 amino acids. In germline, CDR1 is SGHTA, CDR2 FQGNSA. CDR3 nucleotides: TGTGCCAGCAAGATAGCGCCACAGGGGGCTGGGGATACGCAGTATTTT. Amino acid sequence: CASKIAPQGAGDTQYF.

This sequence joins TRBV15 and TRBJ2-3; no clear D gene. The germline V and J ends were trimmed by 0 bases and 2 bases, with 6 bases remaining between them. Per the germline V gene, CDR1 is LNHNV and CDR2 is YYDKDF (reference sequence). CDR3 length: 14 amino acids. The CDR3 loop reads CATSRDGSTDTQYF. In nucleotides, the CDR3 is TGTGCCACCAGCAGAGACGGGTCCACAGATACGCAGTATTTT.

This sequence joins TRBV5-1 and TRBJ2-3, with D unclear. Germline V CDR1 and CDR2: SGHRS, YFSETQ. The germline V and J ends were trimmed by 1 base and 5 bases, with 11 bases remaining between them. The CDR3 has 14 residues. This CDR3 reads CASSLYQELDTQYF. The CDR3, as DNA: TGCGCCAGCAGCTTGTATCAAGAGTTAGATACGCAGTATTTT.

The chain combines TRBV28 with TRBJ1-2, with unresolved D. The CDR3 has 13 residues. Germline CDR1 MDHEN, CDR2 SYDVKM. Trimming removed 7 bases from V and 8 bases from J, with 17 bases in between. The CDR3 nucleotides are TGTGCCAGCAAGGAGGGCTCGAGTCAGGGCTACACCTTC. Translated: CASKEGSSQGYTF.

This clonotype occurred many times. CDR3 loop: CAISGQPRGTGELFF. The CDR3, as DNA: TGTGCCATCAGTGGTCAACCCCGAGGCACCGGGGAGCTGTTTTTT. The chain carries TRBV10-3 and TRBJ2-2; D uncertain. Deletions cut 4 bases from V and 4 bases from J, with 13 bases between. There are 15 residues in the CDR3. Germline CDR1 reads ENHRY; CDR2 reads SYGVKD.

The V gene is TRBV6-1, the J gene TRBJ2-3; D unresolved. CDR3 size: 13 residues. Between the trimmed V and J ends, which lost 7 bases and 8 bases, there was a span of 16 bases. Germline values: CDR1 MNHNS, CDR2 SASEGT. The CDR3 reads CASIDPYSSTQYF. As DNA, the CDR3 is TGTGCCAGCATCGACCCTTATAGTAGTACGCAGTATTTT.

This clonotype occurred many times. The chain combines TRBV20-1 with TRBJ2-4, with TRBD2 as a possible D gene (6 bases). The CDR3 is made up of 14 amino acids. CDR1 DFQATT and CDR2 SNEGSKA come from the germline V gene (reference sequence). The germline V and J ends were trimmed by 3 bases and 1 base, with 10 bases remaining between them. The DNA of the CDR3 is TGCAGTGCTAGTGCGGGATCGGCCAAAAACATTCAGTACTTC. Translating gives CSASAGSAKNIQYF.

On this clonotype: A single base separates this from a much larger clone, so it may be a read error. This sequence joins TRBV12-3 or TRBV12-4 and TRBJ2-1; D is ambiguous. The DNA end is a closer match to TRBJ2-7, so the J assignment may be wrong. CDR3 length equals 13 residues. The CDR3 nucleotides are TGTGCCAGCACCATTGACCAGTACAATGAGCAGTACTTC. Translation: CASTIDQYNEQYF.

Concerning this clonotype itself: This may arise from a read error, as a much more abundant clone is one base away. The genes are TRBV6-2 or TRBV6-3 and TRBJ2-1; 8 nucleotides align to TRBD1. The ends lost 5 bases at V and 8 bases at J; junction bases unmatched: 11. The CDR3 is made up of 15 amino acids. The germline CDR1 and CDR2 sequences are MNHEY and SVGEGT. CDR3 sequence (DNA): TGTGCCAGCAGTCGTCCCTGGACAGGGAACGATGAGCAGTTCTTC. Translation: CASSRPWTGNDEQFF.

This clonotype has only a few counts. This sequence joins TRBV3-1 and TRBJ2-1; 11 positions agree with TRBD2. Germline assignment: CDR1 LGHDT and CDR2 YNNKEL (reference sequence). With V trimmed by 4 bases and J by 2 bases, 16 bases remained unmatched. This CDR3 comprises 20 residues. CDR3 nucleotides: TGTGCCAGCAGCCCCCTGTTAGGACTAGCGGGTCAAGGAGCCTACAATGAGCAGTTCTTC. Translation gives CASSPLLGLAGQGAYNEQFF.

This sequence joins TRBV6-5 and TRBJ1-5, with TRBD1 as a possible D gene (6 bases). The V and J ends lost 6 bases and 4 bases respectively, with 22 bases between them. Germline values: CDR1 MNHEY, CDR2 SVGAGI. The CDR3 has 17 residues. This CDR3 is CASRRLRGSGQNQPQHF. The DNA for the CDR3 is TGTGCCAGCAGGCGACTCAGAGGGTCTGGACAGAATCAGCCCCAGCATTTT.

This clonotype was counted ten times or more. The CDR3: CSASTGPWGPQETQYF. CDR3 coding DNA: TGCAGTGCTAGTACGGGACCGTGGGGCCCTCAAGAGACCCAGTACTTC. The V gene is TRBV20-1, the J gene TRBJ2-5; tentatively, D is TRBD1 or TRBD2 (5 bases each). There are 16 residues in the CDR3. In germline, CDR1 is DFQATT, CDR2 SNEGSKA (reference sequence). With 3 bases removed from V and 2 bases from J, the gap between germline ends came to 19 bases.

This clonotype was seen only a few times. The chain links TRBV11-2 to TRBJ2-3; possible D gene TRBD1, 6 bases. This CDR3 has 16 residues. The germline V gene has CDR1 SGHAT and CDR2 FQNNGV. V gave up 1 base and J gave up 3 bases, with 14 bases separating them. CDR3 protein: CASSLGANRDTDTQYF. The DNA for the CDR3 is TGTGCCAGCAGCTTAGGCGCCAACAGGGATACAGATACGCAGTATTTT.

In this sample, this clonotype turned up a few times. The CDR3 nucleotides read TGTGCCTGGAACCCGGGACTAGCGGGAATGGGAGATACGCAGTATTTT. Translated, it gives CAWNPGLAGMGDTQYF. The rearrangement uses TRBV30 and TRBJ2-3, with 13 nucleotides matching TRBD2. Germline trimming cut 4 bases from V and 5 bases from J; bases unmatched to any gene: 9. This CDR3 has 16 amino acids. The germline V gene encodes CDR1 GTSNPN and CDR2 SVGIG (reference sequence).

Ten or more counts support this clonotype. CDR3 coding DNA: TGTGCCAGCAGTTTTAATACGGCCTGGCGGGAGCAGTACTTC. Its protein is CASSFNTAWREQYF. The V call is TRBV12-3 or TRBV12-4, the J call TRBJ2-7; unclear D gene. The CDR3 extends over 14 amino acids. V was clipped by 3 bases and J by 7 bases, with 16 bases between them.

The chain joins TRBV20-1 to TRBJ2-3, with TRBD2 identical over 8 bases. This CDR3 region has 14 residues. Germline lookup yields CDR1 DFQATT and CDR2 SNEGSKA (reference sequence). Trimming cost V 0 bases and J 1 base; bases outside gene matches: 0. The chain's CDR3 is CSARDSGGTDTQYF. Here the CDR3 DNA reads TGCAGTGCTAGAGATAGCGGGGGCACAGATACGCAGTATTTT.

This clonotype has a handful of counts. The V call is TRBV4-2, the J call TRBJ1-1; 10 nucleotides align to TRBD1. With 5 bases clipped from V and 4 bases from J, the junction kept 7 bases outside the gene matches. From germline, CDR1 is LGHNA and CDR2 YNFKEQ. CDR3 length: 15 residues. This CDR3 is CASSVRQGASTEAFF. The CDR3 DNA is TGTGCCAGCAGCGTGCGACAGGGGGCGAGCACTGAAGCTTTCTTT.

This clonotype was seen ten or more times. One junction end disagrees with the germline gene, perhaps due to a read error. The V and J genes are TRBV6-2 or TRBV6-3 and TRBJ1-1; 8 bases match TRBD1. The CDR3 consists of 11 residues. Germline V lookup: CDR1 MNHEY, CDR2 SVGEGT. In DNA form, the CDR3 reads TGTGCCAGCGGTCAGGGACAGGAGGGCGAATTT. Protein: CASGQGQEGEF.

There are a few counts of this clonotype. The V and J genes are TRBV15 and TRBJ2-3, with D possibly TRBD1 on 6 matching bases. Trimming pared 5 bases from V and 2 bases from J, leaving 23 bases between. This CDR3 is built from 18 residues. Germline CDR1 and CDR2: LNHNV and YYDKDF (reference sequence). The CDR3 bases are TGTGCCACCAGCGTCCTATACAGGACAGATAATCCCACAGATACGCAGTATTTT. It specifies CATSVLYRTDNPTDTQYF.

This chain links TRBV20-1 with TRBJ2-2; the D gene is possibly TRBD1 (7 bases). This CDR3 is 17 amino acids long. Germline loops: CDR1 DFQATT, CDR2 SNEGSKA (reference sequence). Trimming left V 0 bases short and J 3 bases short, with 17 bases between. This chain's CDR3 is CSARDPRQGGDTGELFF. In DNA form, the CDR3 reads TGCAGTGCTAGAGATCCTAGGCAGGGGGGCGACACCGGGGAGCTGTTTTTT.

This clonotype occurred a few times. The chain combines TRBV7-8 with TRBJ1-5; TRBD1 is a possible D gene (5 bases). With 5 bases removed from V and 5 bases from J, the gap between germline ends came to 13 bases. The CDR3 sequence is 14 residues long. The V gene's germline CDR1 is SGHVS and CDR2 FQNEAQ. The CDR3 bases are TGTGCCAGCAGCCCCGGGGGTTTCGATCAGCCCCAGCATTTT. Its protein product is CASSPGGFDQPQHF.